These 21 T cell receptor beta chains were sequenced from one sample in a study of PD-L1 blockade in urothelial cancer (dated by TCRdb to 2016 to 2017). The library was generated by the immunoSEQ multiplex PCR assay. TCRdb obtained this table from immuneACCESS and retained in-frame rearrangements with V and J assigned. These tables miss some clones; where compared with another copy, unresolved V genes account for less than half of the shortfall, and the remainder is unexplained. This sample holds about 130,000 clones; roughly 83% were observed only once. Around 3.2% of the sample lies in the top ten. Read against the paper, the sample's time point label means: pretreatment peripheral blood. The input for sequencing was PBMCs, taken around atezolizumab (anti-PD-L1) treatment. These receptors came from a man aged 45-60 years with urothelial cancer.

The chain is built from TRBV6-5 and TRBJ1-1; tentative D call: TRBD1 (5 bases). V lost 0 bases, J lost 1 base, and 12 bases lay in between. CDR1 is MNHEY, CDR2 SVGAGI, per germline. The CDR3 spans 16 residues. The CDR3 nucleotides read TGTGCCAGCAGTTACTCGAGGGGAGGGTCGAACACTGAAGCTTTCTTT. Amino acid sequence: CASSYSRGGSNTEAFF.

Turning to this clone: The same CDR3 is also encoded by other DNA sequences in this sample. This chain joins TRBV5-1 and TRBJ2-7; 8 nucleotides line up with TRBD1. Germline V gene sequence: CDR1 SGHRS, CDR2 YFSETQ. With 0 bases clipped from V and 4 bases from J, the junction kept 3 bases outside the gene matches. The CDR3 is 14 amino acids. DNA of the CDR3: TGCGCCAGCAGCTTGGTGGGACAGGATTACGAGCAGTACTTC. Its translation is CASSLVGQDYEQYF.

V is TRBV5-1 and J is TRBJ1-1; 7 nucleotides agree with TRBD1. With V trimmed by 4 bases and J by 5 bases, 17 bases remained unmatched. Germline V gene lookup returns CDR1 SGHRS and CDR2 YFSETQ. The CDR3 runs 17 residues. CDR3 loop: CASSPGGQGVSGTEAFF. The CDR3 DNA sequence: TGCGCCAGCAGCCCTGGTGGGCAGGGGGTTAGTGGAACTGAAGCTTTCTTT.

The chain has TRBV28 and TRBJ2-5; D might be TRBD1 (5 bases). From germline, CDR1 is MDHEN and CDR2 SYDVKM. The V end lost 6 bases, the J end lost 1 base, and 15 bases lay between the germline ends. The CDR3 loop spans 15 amino acids. CDR3 sequence: CASSRRVDIQETQYF. CDR3 DNA sequence: TGTGCCAGCAGCAGAAGGGTGGACATCCAAGAGACCCAGTACTTC. The full variable domain, in which reference TRBV28 and TRBJ2-5 provide the parts outside the CDR3, is DVKVTQSSRYLVKRTGEKVFLECVQDMDHENMFWYRQDPGLGLRLIYFSYDVKMKEKGDIPEGYSVSREKKERFSLILESASTNQTSMYLCASSRRVDIQETQYFGPGTRLLVL.

This clone is a singleton in its sample. The V call is TRBV19, the J call TRBJ2-6; D perhaps matches TRBD1 (5 bases). The V and J ends lost 5 bases and 3 bases respectively, with 8 bases between them. CDR3 length: 14 residues. Per germline, CDR1 LNHDA and CDR2 SQIVND (reference sequence). In DNA form, the CDR3 reads TGTGCCAGTAGTTCCCAGGGTGGGGCCAACGTCCTGACTTTC. Translated: CASSSQGGANVLTF.

V usage is TRBV7-2 and J usage is TRBJ2-3; D not certain. The CDR3 sequence is 13 residues long. The germline gives CDR1 SGHTA, CDR2 FQGNSA. V lost 5 bases to trimming and J lost 0 bases, with 6 bases between them. Written as DNA, the CDR3 is TGTGCCAGCAGCAAGCTGAGCACAGATACGCAGTATTTT. It specifies CASSKLSTDTQYF.

The J gene is TRBJ1-6, the V gene TRBV6-6, with TRBD1 matching over 7 bases. J gave up 10 bases and V 4 bases, and 7 bases lay outside the gene matches. Germline loops: CDR1 MNHNY, CDR2 SVGAGI (reference sequence). The CDR3 spans 14 residues. For the CDR3, the DNA is TGTGCCAGCAGTTTTACAGGGGAGCGATCACCCCTCCACTTT. Translating gives CASSFTGERSPLHF.

This rearrangement joins TRBV2 to TRBJ1-1; D may be TRBD1 (5 bases). V lost 0 bases and J 4 bases, leaving 9 bases between the germline ends. Germline assignment: CDR1 SNHLY and CDR2 FYNNEI. The length of the CDR3 is 14 residues. For the CDR3, the DNA is TGTGCCAGCAGTGAAGCGACGGGGGGCACTGAAGCTTTCTTT. It is translated as CASSEATGGTEAFF.

The chain combines TRBV2 with TRBJ2-7; TRBD2 matches 9 bases. Germline values: CDR1 SNHLY, CDR2 FYNNEI. Trimming at V came to 7 bases and at J to 9 bases, leaving 10 bases not matched to a gene. CDR3 length equals 13 residues. The CDR3 sequence: CASNSGRATRQYF. The CDR3 DNA follows: TGTGCCAGCAATAGCGGGAGAGCTACGAGGCAGTACTTC.

This rearrangement joins TRBV14 to TRBJ1-6; TRBD1 agrees at 8 bases. V lost 4 bases, J lost 5 bases, and 4 bases stayed unmatched. Germline V CDR1 and CDR2: SGHDN, FVKESK. This CDR3 is 15 amino acids long. CDR3 region: CASSPRQGNNSPLHF. The CDR3 nucleotides are TGTGCCAGCAGCCCTAGACAGGGGAATAATTCACCCCTCCACTTT.

CDR3 residues: CASSLELAEYNEQFF. The CDR3 DNA reads as TGTGCCAGCAGCCTCGAACTAGCGGAATACAATGAGCAGTTCTTC. This chain connects TRBV4-2 to TRBJ2-1; 8 nucleotides align to TRBD2. After removal of 4 bases from V and 4 bases from J, the junction contained 6 bases not matched to a gene. Germline V gives CDR1 LGHNA, CDR2 YNFKEQ. The CDR3 is made up of 15 amino acids.

This rearrangement joins TRBV7-2 to TRBJ2-7; 7 bases map to TRBD2. Germline CDR1 reads SGHTA; CDR2 reads FQGNSA. The CDR3 spans 15 residues. V dropped 1 base and J dropped 5; count of bases not matched to a gene: 8. The CDR3 coding sequence is TGTGCCAGCAGCTTAGTAGCCGGGAGGTCCGACGAGCAGTACTTC. Translated, it gives CASSLVAGRSDEQYF.

The chain is built from TRBV7-3 and TRBJ2-7; D might be TRBD1 (6 bases). Germline V gene sequence: CDR1 SGHTA, CDR2 FQGTGA. This CDR3 comprises 13 residues. V lost 1 base and J lost 5, with 9 bases in between. CDR3 nucleotide sequence: TGTGCCAGCAGCTTAAGCCAGGGGAACGAGCAGTACTTC. As protein: CASSLSQGNEQYF.

The V gene is TRBV19, the J gene TRBJ1-2, with unresolved D. The CDR3 length is 15 residues. The germline V gene has CDR1 LNHDA and CDR2 SQIVND (reference sequence). The ends were cut back, 1 base at V and 8 bases at J, with 17 bases in the middle. This CDR3 is CASSIGWGGTSGYTF. CDR3 sequence (DNA): TGTGCCAGTAGTATAGGTTGGGGAGGCACCTCCGGCTACACCTTC.

The V call is TRBV5-5, the J call TRBJ1-4, with TRBD1 as a possible D gene (6 bases). The CDR3 has 15 amino acids. Trimming shortened V by 4 bases and J by 8 bases, and 18 bases separated the two germline ends. CDR1 and CDR2 (germline): SGHKS, YYEKEE (reference sequence). CDR3 nucleotide sequence: TGTGCCAGCAGCCCTGGACCCGCGGGGGGCGAAAAACTGTTTTTT. Protein product: CASSPGPAGGEKLFF.

This chain connects TRBV4-2 to TRBJ1-2; D is unclear. Germline-derived CDR1 and CDR2 are LGHNA and YNFKEQ. V lost 0 bases to trimming and J lost 6 bases, with 8 bases between them. The CDR3 loop spans 13 amino acids. The DNA of the CDR3 is TGTGCCAGCAGCCAAGATCCCGGGGATGGCTACACCTTC. Translated: CASSQDPGDGYTF.

In this sample, this clone turned up once. This rearrangement joins TRBV7-2 to TRBJ2-2, with TRBD1 matching over 11 bases. The CDR3 is made up of 16 amino acids. J lost 5 bases, V lost 5 bases, and 7 bases had no gene match. Looked up from germline, CDR1 is SGHTA and CDR2 is FQGNSA. CDR3 loop: CASSRRDRGLTGELFF. DNA for the CDR3: TGTGCCAGCAGCCGGCGGGACAGGGGGTTAACCGGGGAGCTGTTTTTT.

Here the CDR3 reads CASSLVHSNQPQHF. The CDR3 DNA reads as TGTGCCAGCAGTTTGGTACACAGCAATCAGCCCCAGCATTTT. The genes are TRBV27 and TRBJ1-5; D is unresolved. The CDR3 has 14 amino acids. Germline loops: CDR1 MNHEY, CDR2 SMNVEV (reference sequence). Trimming took off 3 bases at V and 1 base at J, with 7 bases between the two ends.

The V gene is TRBV28, the J gene TRBJ1-5, with a weak D call TRBD1 (6 bases). Germline loops: CDR1 MDHEN, CDR2 SYDVKM. There are 15 residues in the CDR3. V was trimmed by 6 bases and J by 4 bases, leaving 16 bases between them. The CDR3 nucleotides read TGTGCCAGCAGCCCCACAGGGAAAGGGAATCAGCCCCAGCATTTT. This encodes CASSPTGKGNQPQHF.

The chain links TRBV7-2 to TRBJ1-1; D is unclear. Germline values: CDR1 SGHTA, CDR2 FQGNSA. Trimming left V 8 bases short and J 1 base short, with 14 bases between. CDR3 length: 14 residues. Written as DNA, the CDR3 is TGTGCCAGCTCCCGGTCCGTCACGAACACTGAAGCTTTCTTT. This codes for CASSRSVTNTEAFF.

This sequence joins TRBV4-1 and TRBJ1-3; D unresolved. Germline V gives CDR1 MGHRA, CDR2 YSYEKL. V was pared by 4 bases and J by 4 bases, with 14 bases between. The CDR3 loop spans 15 amino acids. The CDR3 DNA is TGCGCCAGCAGCCCGGGATCTAGGACGGGAAACACCATATATTTT. It encodes CASSPGSRTGNTIYF.